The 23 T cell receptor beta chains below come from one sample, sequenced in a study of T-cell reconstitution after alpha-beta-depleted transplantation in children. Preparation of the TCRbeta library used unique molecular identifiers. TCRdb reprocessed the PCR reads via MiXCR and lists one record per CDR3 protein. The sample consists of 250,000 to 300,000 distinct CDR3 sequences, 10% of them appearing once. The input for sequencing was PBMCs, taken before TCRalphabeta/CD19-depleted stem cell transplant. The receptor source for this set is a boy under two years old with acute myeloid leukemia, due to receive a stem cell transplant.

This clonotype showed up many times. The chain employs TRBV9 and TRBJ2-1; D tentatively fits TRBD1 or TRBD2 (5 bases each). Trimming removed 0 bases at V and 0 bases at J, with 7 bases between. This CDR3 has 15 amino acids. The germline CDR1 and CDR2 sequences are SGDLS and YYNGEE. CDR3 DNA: TGTGCCAGCAGCGTAGATGGGGGCTCCTACAATGAGCAGTTCTTC. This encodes CASSVDGGSYNEQFF.

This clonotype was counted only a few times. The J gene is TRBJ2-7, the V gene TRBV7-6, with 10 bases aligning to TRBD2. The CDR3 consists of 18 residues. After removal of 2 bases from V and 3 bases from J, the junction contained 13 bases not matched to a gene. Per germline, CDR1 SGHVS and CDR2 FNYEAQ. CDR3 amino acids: CASSLLGPAGGAHYEQYF. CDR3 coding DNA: TGTGCCAGCAGCTTACTAGGCCCAGCGGGGGGGGCCCACTACGAGCAGTACTTC.

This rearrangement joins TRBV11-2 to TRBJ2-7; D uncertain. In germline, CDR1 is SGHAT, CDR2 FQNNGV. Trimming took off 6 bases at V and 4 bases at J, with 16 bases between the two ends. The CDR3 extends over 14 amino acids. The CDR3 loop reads CASRHVRLGYEQYF. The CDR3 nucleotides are TGTGCCAGCAGACACGTACGGTTGGGTTACGAGCAGTACTTC. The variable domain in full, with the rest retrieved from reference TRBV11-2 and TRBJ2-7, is EAGVAQSPRYKIIEKRQSVAFWCNPISGHATLYWYQQILGQGPKLLIQFQNNGVVDDSQLPKDRFSAERLKGVDSTLKIQPAKLEDSAVYLCASRHVRLGYEQYFGPGTRLTVT.

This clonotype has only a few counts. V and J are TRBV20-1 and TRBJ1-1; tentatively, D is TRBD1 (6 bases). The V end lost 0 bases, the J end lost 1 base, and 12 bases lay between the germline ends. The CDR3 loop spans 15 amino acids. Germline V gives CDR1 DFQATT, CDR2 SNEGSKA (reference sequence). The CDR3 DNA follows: TGCAGTGCTAGAGATCTTCAGGGGCCGAACACTGAAGCTTTCTTT. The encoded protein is CSARDLQGPNTEAFF.

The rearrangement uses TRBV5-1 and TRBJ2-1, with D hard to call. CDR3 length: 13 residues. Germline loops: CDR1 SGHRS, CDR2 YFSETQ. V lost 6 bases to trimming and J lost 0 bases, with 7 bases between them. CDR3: CASKAVSYNEQFF. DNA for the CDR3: TGCGCCAGCAAGGCAGTCTCCTACAATGAGCAGTTCTTC.

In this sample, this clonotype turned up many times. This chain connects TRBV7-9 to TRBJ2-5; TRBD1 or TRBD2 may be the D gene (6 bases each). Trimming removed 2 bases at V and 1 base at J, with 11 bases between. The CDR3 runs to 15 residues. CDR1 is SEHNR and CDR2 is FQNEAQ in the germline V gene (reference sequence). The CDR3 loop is CASSLSRGPQETQYF. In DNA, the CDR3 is TGTGCCAGCAGCTTATCCCGGGGGCCCCAAGAGACCCAGTACTTC.

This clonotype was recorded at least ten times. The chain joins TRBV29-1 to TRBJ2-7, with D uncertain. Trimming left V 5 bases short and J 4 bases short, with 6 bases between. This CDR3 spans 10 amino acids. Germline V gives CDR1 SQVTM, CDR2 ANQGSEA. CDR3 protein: CSVLIYEQYF. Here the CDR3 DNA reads TGCAGCGTTTTAATATACGAGCAGTACTTC.

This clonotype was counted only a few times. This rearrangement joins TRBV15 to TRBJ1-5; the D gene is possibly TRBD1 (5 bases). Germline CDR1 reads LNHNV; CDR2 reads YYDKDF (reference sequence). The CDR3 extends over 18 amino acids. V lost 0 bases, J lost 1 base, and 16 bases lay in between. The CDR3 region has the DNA TGTGCCACCAGCAGAGATGATAGGGGAGGTGGGAGCAATCAGCCCCAGCATTTT. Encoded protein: CATSRDDRGGGSNQPQHF.

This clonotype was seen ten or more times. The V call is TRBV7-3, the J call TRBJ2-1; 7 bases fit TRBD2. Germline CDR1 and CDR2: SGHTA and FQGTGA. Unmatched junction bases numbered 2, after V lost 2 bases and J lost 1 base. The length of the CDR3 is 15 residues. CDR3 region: CASSLREASYNEQFF. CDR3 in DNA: TGTGCCAGCAGCTTACGGGAGGCATCCTACAATGAGCAGTTCTTC.

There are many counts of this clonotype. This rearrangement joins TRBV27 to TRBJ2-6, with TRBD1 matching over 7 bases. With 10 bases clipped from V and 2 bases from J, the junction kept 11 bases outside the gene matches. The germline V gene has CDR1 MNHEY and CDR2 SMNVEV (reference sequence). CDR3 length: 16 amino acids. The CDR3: CATWVTGFPGANVLTF. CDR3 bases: TGTGCCACCTGGGTGACAGGGTTCCCTGGGGCCAACGTCCTGACTTTC.

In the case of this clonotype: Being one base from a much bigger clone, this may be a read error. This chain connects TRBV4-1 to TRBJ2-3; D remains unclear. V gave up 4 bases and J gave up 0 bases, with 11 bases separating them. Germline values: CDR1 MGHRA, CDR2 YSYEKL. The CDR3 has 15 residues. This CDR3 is CASSPYPLSTDTQYF. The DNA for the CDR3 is TGCGCCAGCAGCCCGTACCCATTGAGCACAGATACGCAGTATTTT.

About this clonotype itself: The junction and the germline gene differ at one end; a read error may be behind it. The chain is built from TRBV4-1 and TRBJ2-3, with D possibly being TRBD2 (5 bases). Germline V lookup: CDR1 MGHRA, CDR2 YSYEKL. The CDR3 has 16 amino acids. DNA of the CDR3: TGCGCCAGCAGCCCCCCTAGGGAATCTAGCACAGATACGAAGTATTTT. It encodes CASSPPRESSTDTKYF.

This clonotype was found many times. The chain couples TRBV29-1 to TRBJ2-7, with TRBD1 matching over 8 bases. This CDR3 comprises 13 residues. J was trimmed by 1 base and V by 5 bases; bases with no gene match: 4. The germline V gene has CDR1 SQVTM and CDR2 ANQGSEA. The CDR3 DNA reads TGCAGCGTTTCGGGACAGGTATCCTACGAGCAGTACTTC. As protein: CSVSGQVSYEQYF.

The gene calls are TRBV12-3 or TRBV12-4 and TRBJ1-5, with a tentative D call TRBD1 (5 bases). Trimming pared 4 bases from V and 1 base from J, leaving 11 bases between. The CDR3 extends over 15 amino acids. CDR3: CASSSTRVSNQPQHF. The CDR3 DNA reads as TGTGCCAGCAGTTCGACCAGGGTGAGCAATCAGCCCCAGCATTTT.

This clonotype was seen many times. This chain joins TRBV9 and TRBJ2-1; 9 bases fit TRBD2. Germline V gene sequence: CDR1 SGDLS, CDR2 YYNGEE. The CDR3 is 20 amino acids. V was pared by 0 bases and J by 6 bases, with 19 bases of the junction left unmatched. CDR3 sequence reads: CASSVVGTEFSGRGLNEQFF. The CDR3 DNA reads TGTGCCAGCAGCGTAGTAGGGACGGAGTTTAGCGGGAGAGGGCTCAATGAGCAGTTCTTC. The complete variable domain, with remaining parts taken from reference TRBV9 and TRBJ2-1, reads DSGVTQTPKHLITATGQRVTLRCSPRSGDLSVYWYQQSLDQGLQFLIQYYNGEERAKGNILERFSAQQFPDLHSELNLSSLELGDSALYFCASSVVGTEFSGRGLNEQFFGPGTRLTVL.

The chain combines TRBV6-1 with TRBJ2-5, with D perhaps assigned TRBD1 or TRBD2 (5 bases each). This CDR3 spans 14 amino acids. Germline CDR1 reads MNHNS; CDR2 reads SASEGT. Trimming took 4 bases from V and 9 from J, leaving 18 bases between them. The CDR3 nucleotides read TGTGCCAGCAGTGGAGGGGCCGCCCAAGGGGCCCAGTACTTC. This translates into CASSGGAAQGAQYF.

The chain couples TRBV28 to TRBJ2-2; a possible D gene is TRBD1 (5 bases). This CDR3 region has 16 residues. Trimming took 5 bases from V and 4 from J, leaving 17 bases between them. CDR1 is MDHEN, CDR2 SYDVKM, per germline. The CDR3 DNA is TGTGCCAGCAGTCTCCCAGGGTTAAGTGGCACCGGGGAGCTGTTTTTT. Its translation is CASSLPGLSGTGELFF.

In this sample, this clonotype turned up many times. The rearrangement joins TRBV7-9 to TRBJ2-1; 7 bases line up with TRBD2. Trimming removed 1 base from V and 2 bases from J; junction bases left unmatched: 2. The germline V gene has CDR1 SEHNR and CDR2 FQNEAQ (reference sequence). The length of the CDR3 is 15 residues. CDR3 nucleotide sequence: TGTGCCAGCAGCTTAGAGCGGGGAGCCTACAATGAGCAGTTCTTC. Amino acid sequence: CASSLERGAYNEQFF.

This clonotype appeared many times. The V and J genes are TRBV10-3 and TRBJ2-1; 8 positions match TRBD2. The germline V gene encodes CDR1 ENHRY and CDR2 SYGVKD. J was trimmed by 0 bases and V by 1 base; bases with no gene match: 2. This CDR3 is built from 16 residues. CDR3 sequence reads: CAISELSGSSYNEQFF. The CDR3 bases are TGTGCCATCAGTGAGTTGAGCGGGAGCTCCTACAATGAGCAGTTCTTC.

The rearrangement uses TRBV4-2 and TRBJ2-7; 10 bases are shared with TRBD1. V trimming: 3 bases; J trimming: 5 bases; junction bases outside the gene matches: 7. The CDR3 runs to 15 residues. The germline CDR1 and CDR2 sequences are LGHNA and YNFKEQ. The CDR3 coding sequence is TGTGCCAGCAGCCACAAGCCGGGACAGGGGCACGAGCAGTACTTC. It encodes CASSHKPGQGHEQYF.

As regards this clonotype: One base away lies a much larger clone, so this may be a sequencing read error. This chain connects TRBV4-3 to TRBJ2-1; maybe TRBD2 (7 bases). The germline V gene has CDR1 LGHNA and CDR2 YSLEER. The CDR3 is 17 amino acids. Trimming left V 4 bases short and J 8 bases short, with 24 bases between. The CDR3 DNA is TGCGCCAGCAGCCGTGACCCCGGCGGGGGCGGGAGAGATGAGCAGTTCTTC. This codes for CASSRDPGGGGRDEQFF.

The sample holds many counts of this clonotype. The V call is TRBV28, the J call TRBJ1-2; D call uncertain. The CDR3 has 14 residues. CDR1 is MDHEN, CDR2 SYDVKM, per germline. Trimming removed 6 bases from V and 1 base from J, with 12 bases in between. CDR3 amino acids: CASSEARVNYGYTF. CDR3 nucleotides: TGTGCCAGCAGCGAAGCCCGGGTTAACTATGGCTACACCTTC.

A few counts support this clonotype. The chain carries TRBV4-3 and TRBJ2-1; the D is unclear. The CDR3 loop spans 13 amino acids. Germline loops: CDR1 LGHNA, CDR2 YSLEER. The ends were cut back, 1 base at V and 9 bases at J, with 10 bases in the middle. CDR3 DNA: TGCGCCAGCAGCCAAGGCCCTACTGCTGAGCAGTTCTTC. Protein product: CASSQGPTAEQFF.